This T cell receptor (beta chain) was sequenced in a study of blood T cell repertoires in COVID-19. CDR3 size: 15 residues. Libraries were prepared by immunoSEQ multiplex PCR; TCRdb keeps only in-frame clonotypes and omits some of them. This repertoire shows approximately 72,000 clones, approximately 85% found once; its top ten account for roughly 35%. The chain uses TRBV21-1 and TRBJ1-6. TRBV21-1 counts as a pseudogene. The sequenced material came from peripheral blood. This clonotype was sampled from a woman older than 75 with active or convalescent COVID-19. The CDR3 region has the DNA TGTGCCAGCAGCCTCGCGAGCTCCTATAATTCACCCCTCCACTTT. This gives the protein CASSLASSYNSPLHF.